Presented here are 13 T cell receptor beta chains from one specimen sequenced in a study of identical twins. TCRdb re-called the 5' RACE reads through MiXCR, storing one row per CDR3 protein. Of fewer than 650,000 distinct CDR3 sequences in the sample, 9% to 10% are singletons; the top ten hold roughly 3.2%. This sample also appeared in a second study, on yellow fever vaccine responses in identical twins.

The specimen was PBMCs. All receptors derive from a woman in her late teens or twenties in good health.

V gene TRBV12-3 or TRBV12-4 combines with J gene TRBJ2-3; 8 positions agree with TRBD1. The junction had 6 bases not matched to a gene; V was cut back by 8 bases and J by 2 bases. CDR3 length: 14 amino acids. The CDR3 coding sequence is TGTGCCAGCTATGACAGGGGCTACACAGATACGCAGTATTTT. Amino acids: CASYDRGYTDTQYF.

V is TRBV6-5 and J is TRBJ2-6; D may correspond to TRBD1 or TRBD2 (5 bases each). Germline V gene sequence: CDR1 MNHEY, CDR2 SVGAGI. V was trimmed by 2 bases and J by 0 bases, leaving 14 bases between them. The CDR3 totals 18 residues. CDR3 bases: TGTGCCAGCAGTTACCGAGGGACGGTGAGCTCTGGGGCCAACGTCCTGACTTTC. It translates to CASSYRGTVSSGANVLTF.

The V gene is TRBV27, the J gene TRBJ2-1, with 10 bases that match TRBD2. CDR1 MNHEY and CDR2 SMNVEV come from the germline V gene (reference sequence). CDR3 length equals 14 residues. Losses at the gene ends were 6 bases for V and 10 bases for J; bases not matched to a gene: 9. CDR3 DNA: TGTGCCAGCAGACCTACTAGCGGGATTGAGGAGCAGTTCTTC. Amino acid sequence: CASRPTSGIEEQFF.

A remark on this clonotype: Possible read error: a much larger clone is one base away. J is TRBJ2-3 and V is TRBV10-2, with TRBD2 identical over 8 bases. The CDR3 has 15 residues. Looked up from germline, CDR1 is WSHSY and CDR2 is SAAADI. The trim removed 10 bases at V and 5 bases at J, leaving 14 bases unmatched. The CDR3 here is CAIKVGGAFGDTQYF. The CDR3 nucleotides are TGCGCCATTAAAGTCGGGGGGGCCTTTGGAGATACGCAGTATTTT.

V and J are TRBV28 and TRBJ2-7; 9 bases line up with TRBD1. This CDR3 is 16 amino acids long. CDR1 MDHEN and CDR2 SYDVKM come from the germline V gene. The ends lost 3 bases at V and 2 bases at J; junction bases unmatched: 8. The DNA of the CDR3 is TGTGCCAGCAGTTTGTTGCTGGGACAGGGAACCTACGAGCAGTACTTC. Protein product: CASSLLLGQGTYEQYF.

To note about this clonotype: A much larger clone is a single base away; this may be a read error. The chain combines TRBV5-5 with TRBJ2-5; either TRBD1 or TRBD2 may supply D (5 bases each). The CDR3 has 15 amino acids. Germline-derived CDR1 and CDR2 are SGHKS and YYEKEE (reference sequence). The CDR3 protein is CAGSPGPRMEETQYF. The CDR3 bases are TGTGCCGGCAGCCCGGGACCCCGGATGGAAGAGACCCAGTACTTC.

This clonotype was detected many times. CDR3 sequence reads: CASSLRGAGTEAFF. Here the CDR3 DNA reads TGTGCCAGCAGCTTACGGGGGGCGGGCACTGAAGCTTTCTTT. This chain connects TRBV7-3 to TRBJ1-1; D is perhaps TRBD1 (6 bases). The germline V and J ends were trimmed by 2 bases and 4 bases, with 11 bases remaining between them. This CDR3 region has 14 residues. Germline V CDR1 and CDR2: SGHTA, FQGTGA. Drawing the rest from reference TRBV7-3 and TRBJ1-1, the complete variable domain is GAGVSQTPSNKVTEKGKYVELRCDPISGHTALYWYRQSLGQGPEFLIYFQGTGAADDSGLPNDRFFAVRPEGSVSTLKIQRTERGDSAVYLCASSLRGAGTEAFFGQGTRLTVV.

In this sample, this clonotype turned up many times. The CDR3 region has the DNA TGTGCCAGCAGTTATTACCCTATCTCCTACGAGCAGTACTTC. It codes for CASSYYPISYEQYF. The genes are TRBV12-3 or TRBV12-4 and TRBJ2-7; D is undetermined. The V and J ends lost 4 bases and 0 bases respectively, with 10 bases between them. The CDR3 is made up of 14 amino acids.

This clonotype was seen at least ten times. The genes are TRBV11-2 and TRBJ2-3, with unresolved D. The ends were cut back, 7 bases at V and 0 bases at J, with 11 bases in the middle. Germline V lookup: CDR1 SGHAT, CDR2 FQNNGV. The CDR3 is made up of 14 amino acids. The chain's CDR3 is CASNWYVSTDTQYF. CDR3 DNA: TGTGCCAGCAACTGGTACGTGAGCACAGATACGCAGTATTTT.

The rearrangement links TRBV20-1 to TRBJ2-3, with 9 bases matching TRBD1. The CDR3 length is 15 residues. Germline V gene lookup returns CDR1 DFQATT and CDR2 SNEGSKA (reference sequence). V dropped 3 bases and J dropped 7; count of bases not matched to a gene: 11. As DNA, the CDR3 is TGCAGTGCTAGGACCCCGGGACAGGGACTACATACGCAGTATTTT. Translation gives CSARTPGQGLHTQYF.

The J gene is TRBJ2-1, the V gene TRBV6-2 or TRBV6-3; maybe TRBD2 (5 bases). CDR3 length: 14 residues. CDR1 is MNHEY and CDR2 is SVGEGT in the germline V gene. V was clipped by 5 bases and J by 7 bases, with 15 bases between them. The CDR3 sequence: CASSPLRAYNEQFF. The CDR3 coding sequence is TGTGCCAGCAGTCCCTTGAGGGCGTATAATGAGCAGTTCTTC.

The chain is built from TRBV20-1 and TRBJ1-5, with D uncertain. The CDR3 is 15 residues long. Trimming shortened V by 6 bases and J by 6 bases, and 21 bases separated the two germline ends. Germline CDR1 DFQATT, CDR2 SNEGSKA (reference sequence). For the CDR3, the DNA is TGCAGTGCCAACCTTAATAAGGGATCGAGTCAGCCCCAGCATTTT. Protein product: CSANLNKGSSQPQHF.

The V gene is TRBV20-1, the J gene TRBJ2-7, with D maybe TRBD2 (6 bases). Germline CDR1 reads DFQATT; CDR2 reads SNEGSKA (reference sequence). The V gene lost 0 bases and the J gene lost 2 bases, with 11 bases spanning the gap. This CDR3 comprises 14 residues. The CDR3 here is CSARDRSGAYEQYF. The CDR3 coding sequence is TGCAGTGCTAGAGACCGTTCGGGGGCCTACGAGCAGTACTTC.